A selection of T cell receptor beta chains follows, all from one sample in a study of blood T cell repertoires in COVID-19. The repertoire was sequenced with immunoSEQ multiplex PCR; TCRdb's copy has only in-frame clones and lacks some. The repertoire holds approximately 100,000 clones, with about 82% as singletons. Sequencing used peripheral blood. Receptor source: a human donor in a cohort sampled during active COVID-19. The CDR3 runs from the conserved cysteine through the conserved F or W. Each record gives: J gene, clone size, D gene, V gene, CDR3 protein, CDR3 DNA. A D gene is named only where the DNA matches it firmly. Some rows have no size entry. The others give once, few or many, or a class for an expanded clone.

>TRBJ1-1|.|.|TRBV5-1
CASSLEYGATRMNTEAFF
TGCGCCAGCAGCTTGGAATATGGTGCCACCAGGATGAACACTGAAGCTTTCTTT
>TRBJ2-1|.|TRBD2|TRBV7-2
CASSLRGRAGERNEQFF
TGTGCCAGCAGCTTACGGGGACGGGCGGGGGAGAGGAATGAGCAGTTCTTC
>TRBJ2-1|few|TRBD2|TRBV7-9
CASSTFRLAGGLLNEQFF
TGTGCCAGCAGCACCTTCCGACTAGCGGGGGGGTTGTTGAATGAGCAGTTCTTC
>TRBJ2-1|.|TRBD2|TRBV10-2
CASSLAGGSSYNEQFF
TGCGCCAGCTCTCTAGCGGGGGGCAGCTCCTACAATGAGCAGTTCTTC
>TRBJ2-5|.|.|TRBV5-4
CASSLGGEKETQYF
TGTGCCAGCAGCTTGGGCGGGGAAAAAGAGACCCAGTACTTC
>TRBJ1-4|few|.|TRBV28
CASSSPVTTINEKLFF
TGTGCCAGCAGTTCCCCCGTAACGACTATTAATGAAAAACTGTTTTTT
>TRBJ2-7|few|.|TRBV5-1
CASSLSGSEQYF
TGCGCCAGCAGCCTTAGCGGCTCCGAGCAGTACTTC
>TRBJ2-7|.|TRBD2|TRBV6-5
CASSFGTSAGEQYF
TGTGCCAGCAGTTTCGGGACTAGCGCTGGCGAGCAGTACTTC
>TRBJ2-7|once|.|TRBV27
CASSTPWEQYF
TGTGCCAGCAGTACTCCTTGGGAGCAGTACTTC
>TRBJ2-7|medium-sized|.|TRBV6-5
CASSYRRQESYEQYF
TGTGCCAGCAGTTACCGTCGACAGGAATCCTACGAGCAGTACTTC
>TRBJ2-1|.|.|TRBV4-3
CASSQNRDSLVSGEQFF
TGCGCCAGCAGCCAAAATAGGGACTCCCTCGTATCTGGTGAGCAGTTCTTC
>TRBJ2-6|.|.|TRBV27
CASRDSNTGANVLTF
TGTGCCAGCAGGGACAGTAATACTGGGGCCAACGTCCTGACTTTC
>TRBJ2-5|.|TRBD2|TRBV4-1
CASSREGLAYQETQYF
TGCGCCAGCAGCCGCGAGGGACTAGCGTACCAAGAGACCCAGTACTTC
>TRBJ1-5|.|.|TRBV19
CASSIGGVDQPQHF
TGTGCCAGTAGTATAGGCGGGGTGGATCAGCCCCAGCATTTT
>TRBJ2-2|.|.|TRBV27
CASSSLLNTGELFF
TGTGCCAGCAGTTCTCTTCTGAACACCGGGGAGCTGTTTTTT
>TRBJ2-7|.|TRBD1|TRBV4-1
CASSQGEGAGSYEQYF
TGCGCCAGCAGCCAAGGAGAGGGGGCAGGATCCTACGAGCAGTACTTC
>TRBJ2-5|.|.|TRBV6-4
CASSSGPGETQYF
TGTGCCAGCAGTTCCGGGCCGGGGGAGACCCAGTACTTC
>TRBJ2-7|.|TRBD1|TRBV5-1
CASGDSSYEQYF
TGCGCCAGCGGGGACAGCTCCTACGAGCAGTACTTC
>TRBJ1-1|.|.|TRBV3-1/TRBV3-2
CASSQDFSSLGTEAFF
TGTGCCAGCAGCCAAGATTTTAGTTCACTAGGGACTGAAGCTTTCTTT
>TRBJ1-4|.|.|TRBV6-5
CASSQGTNEKLFF
TGTGCCAGCTCTCAGGGAACTAATGAAAAACTGTTTTTT
>TRBJ2-3|.|.|TRBV24-1
CATSSPGGQTDTQYF
TGTGCCACCTCATCACCGGGGGGCCAGACAGATACGCAGTATTTT
>TRBJ2-5|.|TRBD1|TRBV2
CASSELQGTHF
TGTGCCAGCAGTGAATTACAGGGGACCCACTTC
>TRBJ2-1|.|TRBD2|TRBV6-2/TRBV6-3
CASSYHRVSGRPDNEQFF
TGTGCCAGCAGTTACCACCGAGTCAGCGGGAGGCCTGACAATGAGCAGTTCTTC
>TRBJ2-7|.|TRBD1|TRBV10-3
CAISVGTALDEQYF
TGTGCCATCAGTGTAGGGACAGCTCTCGACGAGCAGTACTTC
>TRBJ2-3|.|TRBD2|TRBV11-2
CASSLDAGGSDTQYF
TGTGCCAGCAGCTTAGATGCGGGGGGGTCCGATACGCAGTATTTT
>TRBJ2-3|.|TRBD2|TRBV9
CASSVGSSGITDTQYF
TGTGCCAGCAGCGTAGGGTCTAGCGGGATCACAGATACGCAGTATTTT
>TRBJ1-5|.|TRBD1|TRBV9
CASSQTGSWNQPQHF
TGTGCCAGCAGCCAGACAGGGTCTTGGAATCAGCCCCAGCATTTT
>TRBJ2-2|.|.|TRBV4-3
CASSQDSLTGELFF
TGCGCCAGCAGCCAAGATAGTCTGACCGGGGAGCTGTTTTTT
>TRBJ2-7|.|.|TRBV7-2
CASSSGHTYEQYF
TGTGCCAGCAGCTCCGGACACACCTACGAGCAGTACTTC
>TRBJ2-7|once|TRBD1|TRBV15
CATSRPGQASYEQYF
TGTGCCACCAGCAGACCGGGACAGGCCTCCTACGAGCAGTACTTC
>TRBJ1-4|.|.|TRBV28
CASLGRKLFF
TGTGCCAGCTTGGGCAGGAAACTGTTTTTT
>TRBJ2-5|.|.|TRBV30
CACKRGGGETQYF
TGTGCCTGTAAAAGAGGGGGTGGGGAGACCCAGTACTTC
>TRBJ2-1|.|TRBD2|TRBV11-3
CASSPGTSGGYNEQFF
TGTGCCAGCAGCCCCGGGACTAGCGGGGGATACAATGAGCAGTTCTTC
>TRBJ2-3|.|TRBD2|TRBV7-2
CASSLEASGGLSTDTQYF
TGTGCCAGCAGCTTAGAGGCTAGCGGGGGACTGAGCACAGATACGCAGTATTTT
>TRBJ1-1|.|.|TRBV5-1
CASSLGWGAGAFF
TGCGCCAGCAGCTTGGGATGGGGAGCGGGAGCTTTCTTT
>TRBJ1-6|.|TRBD1|TRBV19
CASSGRQGSSYNSPLHF
TGTGCCAGTAGTGGACGACAGGGAAGCTCCTATAATTCACCCCTCCACTTT
>TRBJ2-5|.|TRBD2|TRBV5-1
CATKSSGQETQYF
TGCGCCACCAAGTCTAGCGGCCAAGAGACCCAGTACTTC